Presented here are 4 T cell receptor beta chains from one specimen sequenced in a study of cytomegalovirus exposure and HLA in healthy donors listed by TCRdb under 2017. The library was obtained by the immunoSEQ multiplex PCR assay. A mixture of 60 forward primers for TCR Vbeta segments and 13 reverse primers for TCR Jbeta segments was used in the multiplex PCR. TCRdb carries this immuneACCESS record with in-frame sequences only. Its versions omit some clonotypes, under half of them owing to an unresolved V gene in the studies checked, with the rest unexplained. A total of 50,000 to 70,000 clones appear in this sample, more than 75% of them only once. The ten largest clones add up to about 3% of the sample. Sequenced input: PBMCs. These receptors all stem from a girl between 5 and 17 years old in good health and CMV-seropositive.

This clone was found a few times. Here the CDR3 reads CASSFGLTIGELFF. The CDR3, as DNA: TGTGCCAGCAGCTTCGGACTAACGATCGGGGAGCTGTTTTTT. The chain joins TRBV7-9 to TRBJ2-2; weak D call: TRBD2 (6 bases). V lost 3 bases and J 7 bases, leaving 12 bases between the germline ends. The CDR3 consists of 14 residues. CDR1 and CDR2 (germline): SEHNR, FQNEAQ (reference sequence).

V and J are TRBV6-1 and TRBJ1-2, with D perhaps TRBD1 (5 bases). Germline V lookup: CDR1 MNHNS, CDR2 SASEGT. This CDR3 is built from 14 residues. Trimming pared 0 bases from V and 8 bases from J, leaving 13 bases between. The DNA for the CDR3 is TGTGCCAGCAGTGAAGCGCATGGGGGGAGAGGCTACACCTTC. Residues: CASSEAHGGRGYTF.

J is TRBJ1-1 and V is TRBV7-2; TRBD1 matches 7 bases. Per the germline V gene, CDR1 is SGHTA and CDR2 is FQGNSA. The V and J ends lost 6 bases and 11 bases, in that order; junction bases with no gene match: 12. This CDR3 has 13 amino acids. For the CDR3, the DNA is TGTGCCAGCAGAAATACCCTGACAGGGTTGGCTTTCTTT. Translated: CASRNTLTGLAFF.

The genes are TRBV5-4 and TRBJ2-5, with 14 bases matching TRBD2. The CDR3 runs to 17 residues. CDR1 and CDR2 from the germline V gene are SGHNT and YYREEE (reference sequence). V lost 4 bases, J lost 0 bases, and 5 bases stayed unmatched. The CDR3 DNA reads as TGTGCCAGCAGCGGCGGGACTAGCGGGGGTGACCAAGAGACCCAGTACTTC. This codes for CASSGGTSGGDQETQYF.